This T cell receptor beta chain was found in a study of beta chain features in type 1 diabetes. This CDR3 region has 15 residues. Per the germline V gene, CDR1 is SNHLY and CDR2 is FYNNEI. The junction had 5 bases not matched to a gene; V was cut back by 7 bases and J by 2 bases. The isolated RNA, all of it, was reverse transcribed, so expressed TCRB transcripts were what got sequenced. Clones were read by immunoSEQ multiplex PCR, and TCRdb kept only the in-frame ones, dropping some. The table includes over 65,000 clones, roughly 31% detected once. This chain joins TRBV2 and TRBJ2-2; 9 positions match TRBD2. Sequencing input: stem cell memory CD4+ T cells from blood. This TCR came from a woman aged 18-29 years in good health. Here the CDR3 reads CASTRTSVNTGELFF. DNA of the CDR3: TGTGCCAGCACCCGGACTAGCGTTAACACCGGGGAGCTGTTTTTT.